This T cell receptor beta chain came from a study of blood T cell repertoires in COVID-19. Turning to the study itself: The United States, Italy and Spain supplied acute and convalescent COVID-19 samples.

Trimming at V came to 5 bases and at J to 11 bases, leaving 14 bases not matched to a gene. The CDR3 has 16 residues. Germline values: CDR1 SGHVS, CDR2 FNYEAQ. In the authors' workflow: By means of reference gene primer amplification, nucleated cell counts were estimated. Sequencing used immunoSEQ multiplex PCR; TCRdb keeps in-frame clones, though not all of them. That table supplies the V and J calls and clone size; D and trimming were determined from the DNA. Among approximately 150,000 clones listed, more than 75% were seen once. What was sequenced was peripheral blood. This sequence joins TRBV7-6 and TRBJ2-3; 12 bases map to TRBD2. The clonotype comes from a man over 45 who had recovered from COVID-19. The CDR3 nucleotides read TGTGCCAGCAGCCTTTCTAGCGGGAGGGTCGCGGGCCGGCAGTATTTT. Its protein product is CASSLSSGRVAGRQYF.